What follows are 19 T cell receptor beta chains derived from one specimen sequenced in a study of blood T cells in healthy people across ages. For the second PCR, which ran for roughly 7 to 11 cycles, a sample-barcoded 5' primer and a J-beta primer mix were used. MiXCR, applied by TCRdb to the 5' RACE reads, yields one record per CDR3 protein. The sample includes 1,300,000 or so distinct CDR3 sequences, 45% to 70% of them seen just once. The specimen sequenced was blood. The receptors shown here come from a man between 18 and 35 years old in good health.

CDR3 sequence reads: CASSYGGPEAPTNTQYF. CDR3 in DNA: TGTGCCAGCAGTTACGGGGGCCCAGAGGCCCCAACTAATACGCAGTATTTT. The gene calls are TRBV6-5 and TRBJ2-3, with a weak D call TRBD1 (6 bases). The CDR3 loop spans 17 amino acids. Per the germline V gene, CDR1 is MNHEY and CDR2 is SVGAGI. Trimming removed 2 bases at V and 7 bases at J, with 22 bases between.

The chain couples TRBV14 to TRBJ2-6; TRBD1 matches at 8 bases. The V segment lost 6 bases and the J segment 2 bases; nucleotides outside the gene matches: 3. This CDR3 region has 15 residues. Germline lookup yields CDR1 SGHDN and CDR2 FVKESK. The CDR3 DNA is TGTGCCAGCAGACGACAGGGGACTGGGGCCAACGTCCTGACTTTC. This gives the protein CASRRQGTGANVLTF.

The chain links TRBV2 to TRBJ2-3, with a possible D match to TRBD2 (7 bases). Germline values: CDR1 SNHLY, CDR2 FYNNEI. This CDR3 is built from 15 residues. Trimming shortened V by 2 bases and J by 6 bases, and 15 bases separated the two germline ends. CDR3 nucleotides: TGTGCCAGCAGTGAACTCGGGGGGCGCAAGGATACGCAGTATTTT. Protein sequence: CASSELGGRKDTQYF.

This chain uses TRBV3-1 with TRBJ1-2; D remains unclear. The V gene's germline CDR1 is LGHDT and CDR2 YNNKEL (reference sequence). The CDR3 contains 18 residues. V was clipped by 0 bases and J by 0 bases, with 17 bases between them. In DNA, the CDR3 is TGTGCCAGCAGCCAAGATATAGGCAGGCCTACAGCTAACTATGGCTACACCTTC. Protein product: CASSQDIGRPTANYGYTF.

This clonotype occurred a few times. The rearrangement joins TRBV5-1 to TRBJ2-1; the D is unclear. Trimming pared 4 bases from V and 5 bases from J, leaving 10 bases between. This CDR3 is built from 13 residues. Germline-derived CDR1 and CDR2 are SGHRS and YFSETQ. CDR3 loop: CASSKGSHNEQFF. DNA for the CDR3: TGCGCCAGCAGCAAGGGATCGCACAATGAGCAGTTCTTC.

This rearrangement joins TRBV10-3 to TRBJ2-7; 8 positions match TRBD2. CDR3 length: 14 residues. Trimming took 9 bases from V and 0 from J; bases not matched to a gene: 7. CDR1 is ENHRY and CDR2 is SYGVKD in the germline V gene. CDR3 coding DNA: TGTGCCATTCAGACTAGCGCTATCTCCTACGAGCAGTACTTC. This translates into CAIQTSAISYEQYF.

The J gene is TRBJ2-7, the V gene TRBV6-5; TRBD1 matches at 7 bases. Germline CDR1 MNHEY, CDR2 SVGAGI. This CDR3 region has 15 residues. The trim removed 5 bases at V and 0 bases at J, leaving 7 bases unmatched. The CDR3: CASSPGTASSYEQYF. The CDR3 nucleotides are TGTGCCAGCAGTCCCGGGACAGCCAGCTCCTACGAGCAGTACTTC.

In its sample, this clonotype was seen once. The chain combines TRBV7-9 with TRBJ2-7; D is ambiguous. The V end lost 5 bases, the J end lost 2 bases, and 16 bases lay between the germline ends. The V gene's germline CDR1 is SEHNR and CDR2 FQNEAQ (reference sequence). The CDR3 has 15 residues. The CDR3 spells CASSRVGARTYEQYF. The CDR3 DNA sequence: TGTGCCAGCAGCCGGGTAGGAGCGAGAACCTACGAGCAGTACTTC.

In its sample, this clonotype was seen once. The chain combines TRBV12-5 with TRBJ2-5, with a possible D match to TRBD2 (5 bases). Germline lookup yields CDR1 LGHNT and CDR2 FRNRAP. Deletions cut 1 base from V and 5 bases from J, with 11 bases between. CDR3 length: 14 residues. CDR3 nucleotide sequence: TGTGCTAGTGGTTTGGACGGGGTATACGAGACCCAGTACTTC. Translating gives CASGLDGVYETQYF.

V and J are TRBV20-1 and TRBJ2-7; the D gene is possibly TRBD2 (6 bases). V gave up 1 base and J gave up 1 base, with 11 bases separating them. The length of the CDR3 is 14 residues. Germline CDR1 reads DFQATT; CDR2 reads SNEGSKA (reference sequence). The CDR3 coding sequence is TGCAGTGCTAGAGCTGGCGGGGCATCCTACGAGCAGTACTTC. This translates into CSARAGGASYEQYF.

The chain carries TRBV9 and TRBJ1-1, with D perhaps TRBD1 (5 bases). The V gene lost 0 bases and the J gene lost 2 bases, with 20 bases spanning the gap. Germline V CDR1 and CDR2: SGDLS, YYNGEE. The CDR3 is 18 amino acids. The CDR3 region is CASSVVQGHYSVNTEAFF. CDR3 DNA sequence: TGTGCCAGCAGCGTAGTCCAAGGACATTACTCCGTAAACACTGAAGCTTTCTTT.

This chain uses TRBV7-9 with TRBJ2-3, with D possibly being TRBD2 (5 bases). With 2 bases removed from V and 4 bases from J, the gap between germline ends came to 10 bases. The length of the CDR3 is 14 residues. CDR1 is SEHNR, CDR2 FQNEAQ, per germline (reference sequence). CDR3 amino acids: CASSLPWRADTQYF. DNA of the CDR3: TGTGCCAGCAGCTTACCCTGGCGGGCAGATACGCAGTATTTT.

CDR3 residues: CASSVPLDGGQPQHF. CDR3 sequence (DNA): TGTGCCAGCAGTGTCCCCCTGGATGGAGGTCAGCCCCAGCATTTT. The V gene is TRBV28, the J gene TRBJ1-5; D not certain. Trimming left V 5 bases short and J 6 bases short, with 17 bases between. Germline CDR1 reads MDHEN; CDR2 reads SYDVKM. The CDR3 has 15 residues.

Ten or more counts support this clonotype. The rearrangement uses TRBV25-1 and TRBJ1-5, with TRBD1 as a possible D gene (5 bases). This CDR3 has 16 residues. Looked up from germline, CDR1 is MGHDK and CDR2 is SYGVNS. Trimming removed 10 bases at V and 5 bases at J, with 24 bases between. In DNA form, the CDR3 reads TGTGCCAACCCTAACCGAGGGACCCCTGGGGATCAGCCCCAGCATTTT. Amino acid sequence: CANPNRGTPGDQPQHF.

The chain recombines TRBV25-1 with TRBJ2-5, with 14 bases lining up with TRBD2. Germline values: CDR1 MGHDK, CDR2 SYGVNS. The CDR3 extends over 15 amino acids. V was clipped by 5 bases and J by 13 bases; unmatched bases: 12. CDR3 amino acids: CASSSTRGTSGGRYF. The CDR3 coding sequence is TGTGCCAGCAGTTCAACGAGGGGGACTAGCGGGGGCCGGTACTTC.

V and J are TRBV2 and TRBJ2-3; 11 bases are shared with TRBD2. The CDR3 loop spans 17 amino acids. Losses at the gene ends were 0 bases for V and 4 bases for J; bases not matched to a gene: 6. Germline loops: CDR1 SNHLY, CDR2 FYNNEI. The CDR3 nucleotides are TGTGCCAGCAGTGAAGCAACTAGCGGGGGTTTCCCAGATACGCAGTATTTT. Residues: CASSEATSGGFPDTQYF.

The V gene is TRBV25-1, the J gene TRBJ1-6; 7 bases are a match to TRBD1. With V trimmed by 2 bases and J by 9 bases, 19 bases remained unmatched. The V gene's germline CDR1 is MGHDK and CDR2 SYGVNS. The CDR3 runs 19 residues. In DNA, the CDR3 is TGTGCCAGCAGTGAAGTATTCCCAATAGACAGGGCTTATGGTTCACCCCTCCACTTT. Its translation is CASSEVFPIDRAYGSPLHF. Together with reference TRBV25-1 and TRBJ1-6, the CDR3 gives the full variable domain: EADIYQTPRYLVIGTGKKITLECSQTMGHDKMYWYQQDPGMELHLIHYSYGVNSTEKGDLSSESTVSRIRTEHFPLTLESARPSHTSQYLCASSEVFPIDRAYGSPLHFGNGTRLTVT.

There are a few counts of this clonotype. This chain links TRBV29-1 with TRBJ2-7; 8 bases match TRBD2. This CDR3 is built from 12 residues. Germline V gives CDR1 SQVTM, CDR2 ANQGSEA. J lost 4 bases, V lost 7 bases, and 6 bases had no gene match. The CDR3 sequence is CSAQAGVYEQYF. In DNA, the CDR3 is TGCAGCGCCCAAGCGGGGGTGTACGAGCAGTACTTC.

The chain combines TRBV28 with TRBJ1-1; 8 nucleotides align to TRBD1. The CDR3 contains 15 residues. Trimming removed 6 bases from V and 3 bases from J; junction bases left unmatched: 9. From germline, CDR1 is MDHEN and CDR2 SYDVKM. This CDR3 is CASREQGEIDTEAFF. The CDR3 nucleotides read TGTGCCAGCAGGGAACAGGGGGAGATTGACACTGAAGCTTTCTTT.